This TCR beta chain is from a study of cytomegalovirus exposure and HLA in healthy donors. The study, taken as a whole, reports: A classifier reportedly called cytomegalovirus status with high sensitivity and specificity.

For this clone: Antigen specificity is unknown.

This PCR relied on a set of 60 Vbeta primers and 13 Jbeta primers. TCRdb's table, derived via immunoSEQ multiplex PCR, lists solely in-frame clones and lacks some. The sample has 75,000 to 90,000 clones, about 78% seen once. Deletions cut 3 bases from V and 2 bases from J, with 14 bases between. CDR1 SGDLS and CDR2 YYNGEE come from the germline V gene. The CDR3 sequence is 16 residues long. Material for sequencing was PBMCs. This receptor was obtained from a man aged 50 to 59 in good health and CMV-seronegative. The V and J genes are TRBV9 and TRBJ2-2; D not certain. The CDR3: CASSARLNRNTGELFF. The CDR3 DNA sequence: TGTGCCAGCAGCGCACGACTGAATAGAAACACCGGGGAGCTGTTTTTT. Supplemented by reference TRBV9 and TRBJ2-2, the full variable domain reads DSGVTQTPKHLITATGQRVTLRCSPRSGDLSVYWYQQSLDQGLQFLIQYYNGEERAKGNILERFSAQQFPDLHSELNLSSLELGDSALYFCASSARLNRNTGELFFGEGSRLTVL.